The 21 T cell receptor beta chains given below trace back to one sample, sequenced in a study of CD8 T cells in ankylosing spondylitis. TCRdb reprocessed the 5' RACE reads with MiXCR, giving one entry per CDR3 protein. The sample contains approximately 190,000 distinct CDR3 sequences, approximately 12% of which appear only once. Input material: blood, either unsorted or a sorted T cell fraction (not recorded which). These receptors came from a female donor with ankylosing spondylitis or in good health (not recorded which).

This clonotype has ten or more counts. The chain links TRBV12-3 or TRBV12-4 to TRBJ2-7, with TRBD1 identical over 8 bases. V shed 6 bases, J shed 2 bases, and the junction held 6 bases outside the gene matches. CDR3 size: 14 residues. The CDR3 region is CASRGTGLTYEQYF. The DNA of the CDR3 is TGTGCCAGCAGGGGGACAGGCCTCACCTACGAGCAGTACTTC.

The chain employs TRBV20-1 and TRBJ1-1, with D possibly matching TRBD1 (6 bases). V dropped 2 bases and J dropped 10 bases, with 20 bases sitting between them. Germline V gives CDR1 DFQATT, CDR2 SNEGSKA (reference sequence). The CDR3 totals 14 residues. DNA for the CDR3: TGCAGTGCTAGACCTTGGGGGCAGGGGAGGTTAGCTTTCTTT. Translating it yields CSARPWGQGRLAFF.

This clonotype has a count of ten or more. V gene TRBV20-1 combines with J gene TRBJ2-7, with a weak D call TRBD2 (5 bases). The CDR3 spans 14 residues. CDR1 and CDR2 (germline): DFQATT, SNEGSKA (reference sequence). The germline V and J ends were trimmed by 2 bases and 5 bases, with 16 bases remaining between them. CDR3 in amino acids: CSARLPRAPNEQYF. CDR3 bases: TGCAGTGCTAGACTCCCGCGGGCCCCCAACGAGCAGTACTTC.

The rearrangement uses TRBV14 and TRBJ2-2; D is ambiguous. This CDR3 comprises 13 residues. CDR1 and CDR2 from the germline V gene are SGHDN and FVKESK. The V end lost 1 base, the J end lost 6 bases, and 6 bases lay between the germline ends. The CDR3 nucleotides read TGTGCCAGCAGCCAAGCGGGTGCCGGGGAGCTGTTTTTT. Protein: CASSQAGAGELFF.

About this clonotype: With a much larger clone just one base away, this may be a read error. This sequence joins TRBV7-3 and TRBJ2-3; 8 bases align to TRBD2. This CDR3 has 14 residues. Germline CDR1 reads SGHTA; CDR2 reads FQGTGA. V shed 6 bases, J shed 4 bases, and the junction held 6 bases outside the gene matches. CDR3 in DNA: TGTGCCAGCAGGAGCGGGAGTAGCGCAGATACGCAGTATTTT. Encoded protein: CASRSGSSADTQYF.

This clonotype was seen ten or more times. This chain connects TRBV5-1 to TRBJ2-3; 8 nucleotides match TRBD2. The trim removed 2 bases at V and 0 bases at J, leaving 2 bases unmatched. This CDR3 has 15 residues. Germline V lookup: CDR1 SGHRS, CDR2 YFSETQ. CDR3 sequence: CASSLAGDSTDTQYF. CDR3 DNA sequence: TGCGCCAGCAGCTTAGCGGGAGACAGCACAGATACGCAGTATTTT.

There are many counts of this clonotype. V usage is TRBV27 and J usage is TRBJ1-2, with 9 bases lining up with TRBD1. V trimming: 4 bases; J trimming: 2 bases; junction bases outside the gene matches: 2. The length of the CDR3 is 14 residues. CDR1 is MNHEY and CDR2 is SMNVEV in the germline V gene (reference sequence). Written as DNA, the CDR3 is TGTGCCAGCAGTTGGGGACAGGGAAACTATGGCTACACCTTC. Protein: CASSWGQGNYGYTF.

This clonotype was counted many times. CDR3 DNA sequence: TGTGCCAGCAGCTTAGCTCCGGGACAGCAGAACACTGAAGCTTTCTTT. It yields the protein CASSLAPGQQNTEAFF. This rearrangement joins TRBV11-1 to TRBJ1-1, with 7 bases lining up with TRBD1. Losses at the gene ends were 0 bases for V and 1 base for J; bases not matched to a gene: 5. Germline CDR1 and CDR2: SGHAT and FQDESV (reference sequence). The CDR3 is made up of 16 amino acids.

To note about this clonotype: Sequence at one end of the junction differs from germline and may be a read error. The rearrangement uses TRBV20-1 and TRBJ2-5; D possibly uses TRBD1 or TRBD2 (5 bases each). The CDR3 is 17 residues long. Germline values: CDR1 DFQATT, CDR2 SNEGSKA (reference sequence). In nucleotides, the CDR3 is TGCTGTGCTAGAGGGGTGCTAGCCAACCTAGTCCAAGAGACCCAGTACTTC. This gives the protein CCARGVLANLVQETQYF.

This clonotype has ten or more counts. The V and J genes are TRBV9 and TRBJ1-1, with D possibly matching TRBD1 (6 bases). V was clipped by 0 bases and J by 9 bases, with 15 bases between them. The V gene's germline CDR1 is SGDLS and CDR2 YYNGEE. This CDR3 has 14 residues. CDR3 region: CASSVASGGSKAFF. The CDR3 DNA is TGTGCCAGCAGCGTAGCAAGCGGGGGCTCGAAAGCTTTCTTT.

In its sample, this clonotype was seen many times. The rearrangement uses TRBV5-1 and TRBJ2-1; D is tentatively TRBD1 or TRBD2 (5 bases each). This CDR3 spans 16 amino acids. The germline CDR1 and CDR2 sequences are SGHRS and YFSETQ. With 2 bases removed from V and 7 bases from J, the gap between germline ends came to 19 bases. The CDR3 here is CASSLRDAQGRNEQFF. CDR3 bases: TGCGCCAGCAGCTTAAGGGACGCTCAAGGGCGGAATGAGCAGTTCTTC.

The chain joins TRBV3-1 to TRBJ2-7; perhaps TRBD1 as D (7 bases). This CDR3 region has 19 residues. Looked up from germline, CDR1 is LGHDT and CDR2 is YNNKEL (reference sequence). Trimming took off 11 bases at V and 3 bases at J, with 35 bases between the two ends. The CDR3 loop is CACTQRRGHGGRGSYEQYF. CDR3 bases: TGTGCCTGCACCCAGCGAAGAGGGCACGGGGGCAGGGGGAGCTACGAGCAGTACTTC.

This clonotype was observed a few times. The chain employs TRBV5-5 and TRBJ1-2, with 10 positions matching TRBD1. With V trimmed by 2 bases and J by 4 bases, 11 bases remained unmatched. The CDR3 totals 17 residues. CDR1 is SGHKS, CDR2 YYEKEE, per germline (reference sequence). CDR3: CASSLTGTGVLSYGYTF. The CDR3 coding sequence is TGTGCCAGCAGCTTAACCGGGACAGGGGTTTTATCCTATGGCTACACCTTC.

Ten or more counts support this clonotype. The V and J genes are TRBV5-1 and TRBJ1-1, with TRBD1 identical over 7 bases. Germline V gene data show CDR1 as SGHRS and CDR2 as YFSETQ. This CDR3 is built from 13 residues. With 5 bases clipped from V and 5 bases from J, the junction kept 6 bases outside the gene matches. As DNA, the CDR3 is TGCGCCAGCAGGGACAGGCCGGGGACTGAAGCTTTCTTT. Its translation: CASRDRPGTEAFF.

In this sample, this clonotype turned up a few times. This chain connects TRBV7-2 to TRBJ2-1; no clear D gene. Germline V gene lookup returns CDR1 SGHTA and CDR2 FQGNSA. The CDR3 runs to 13 residues. V lost 5 bases and J lost 4, with 9 bases in between. The CDR3 DNA sequence: TGTGCCAGCAGCAAAGACGGTTACAATGAGCAGTTCTTC. This sequence encodes CASSKDGYNEQFF.

In its sample, this clonotype was seen a few times. CDR3 coding DNA: TGCAGTGCCGGGTTTGGTGCCCCTGGGGATGAGCAGTTCTTC. It translates to CSAGFGAPGDEQFF. The V gene is TRBV20-1, the J gene TRBJ2-1, with D unresolved. CDR3 size: 14 residues. Germline CDR1 reads DFQATT; CDR2 reads SNEGSKA (reference sequence). Trimming cost V 6 bases and J 8 bases, with 20 bases left between them.

This clonotype came up a few times. The rearrangement uses TRBV12-3 or TRBV12-4 and TRBJ1-4; TRBD1 might be the D (5 bases). The V end lost 6 bases, the J end lost 8 bases, and 16 bases lay between the germline ends. The CDR3 is 14 amino acids. CDR3 amino acids: CASSTGGSGEKLFF. The DNA for the CDR3 is TGTGCCAGCAGCACGGGGGGGAGCGGAGAAAAACTGTTTTTT.

This clonotype came up a few times. The CDR3 region has the DNA TGTGCCAGCAGCTTTGGGCCCACGGACTACAATGAGCAGTTCTTC. Its protein is CASSFGPTDYNEQFF. This chain joins TRBV7-8 and TRBJ2-1; D gene unclear. Germline CDR1 reads SGHVS; CDR2 reads FQNEAQ. Trimming took 3 bases from V and 3 from J, leaving 12 bases between them. The CDR3 contains 15 residues.

At least ten counts were recorded for this clonotype. The chain carries TRBV5-1 and TRBJ2-7, with no clear D. Trimming cost V 5 bases and J 3 bases, with 6 bases left between them. This CDR3 spans 11 amino acids. Germline-derived CDR1 and CDR2 are SGHRS and YFSETQ. The CDR3 sequence: CASSDIYEQYF. The CDR3 DNA reads as TGCGCCAGCAGTGATATCTACGAGCAGTACTTC.

As to this clonotype: A much larger clone is a single base away; this may be a read error. The J gene is TRBJ2-2, the V gene TRBV21-1; the table's D call, TRBD1, was not checked against the DNA. TRBV21-1 is a known pseudogene. The CDR3 sequence is 15 residues long. The CDR3 loop reads CASSKFGGKVGELFF. The DNA for the CDR3 is TGTGCCAGCAGCAAATTCGGGGGGAAGGTCGGGGAGCTGTTTTTT.

The sample holds a few counts of this clonotype. This rearrangement joins TRBV12-3 or TRBV12-4 to TRBJ1-1, with D possibly being TRBD1 (5 bases). The CDR3 totals 11 residues. With 3 bases removed from V and 7 bases from J, the gap between germline ends came to 6 bases. As DNA, the CDR3 is TGTGCCAGCAGTTTGACAGTTGAAGCTTTCTTT. As protein: CASSLTVEAFF.